The 32 T cell receptor beta chains in this list originate from one sample, sequenced in a study of immune evolution from preneoplasia to lung adenocarcinoma. Sequencing was performed with immunoSEQ multiplex PCR; in TCRdb, only in-frame clones are kept and a portion is missing. The sample has about 4,000 clones, about 80% seen once; the top ten hold roughly 10%. The sequenced material came from FFPE minimally invasive lung adenocarcinoma tissue. The source is a person between 65 and 79 years old with lung adenocarcinoma.

This chain uses TRBV5-1 with TRBJ2-5; a possible D gene is TRBD2 (5 bases). Germline V CDR1 and CDR2: SGHRS, YFSETQ. Trimming removed 0 bases at V and 4 bases at J, with 10 bases between. This CDR3 is built from 14 residues. CDR3 sequence (DNA): TGCGCCAGCAGCTTGGTCGGGAACGGAGAGACCCAGTACTTC. Amino acids: CASSLVGNGETQYF.

This chain connects TRBV7-6 to TRBJ2-1; no clear D gene. The ends were cut back, 1 base at V and 0 bases at J, with 13 bases in the middle. Per the germline V gene, CDR1 is SGHVS and CDR2 is FNYEAQ. The length of the CDR3 is 17 residues. CDR3 region: CASSLVLTKSSYNEQFF. CDR3 coding DNA: TGTGCCAGCAGCTTAGTATTAACGAAAAGCTCCTACAATGAGCAGTTCTTC.

This clone was recorded once. The chain employs TRBV29-1 and TRBJ1-1; D uncertain. The germline V gene encodes CDR1 SQVTM and CDR2 ANQGSEA. The CDR3 length is 13 residues. Trimming cost V 4 bases and J 1 base, with 10 bases left between them. The CDR3 loop reads CSVGVTGNTEAFF. The CDR3 coding sequence is TGCAGCGTTGGGGTGACGGGGAACACTGAAGCTTTCTTT.

The chain carries TRBV2 and TRBJ2-3, with D possibly being TRBD1 (6 bases). This CDR3 has 16 amino acids. In germline, CDR1 is SNHLY, CDR2 FYNNEI. V lost 11 bases and J lost 5, with 26 bases in between. CDR3 amino acids: CAWGQGRDDIVDTQYF. DNA of the CDR3: TGTGCCTGGGGTCAGGGGCGCGACGACATCGTAGATACGCAGTATTTT.

This clone is termed large (0.1 to 1%). The chain carries TRBV27 and TRBJ2-1; D ambiguous. There are 17 residues in the CDR3. V lost 1 base and J lost 0, with 13 bases in between. The germline CDR1 and CDR2 sequences are MNHEY and SMNVEV (reference sequence). CDR3 loop: CASSLWTTPSSYNEQFF. CDR3 sequence (DNA): TGTGCCAGCAGTTTATGGACGACCCCGAGCTCCTACAATGAGCAGTTCTTC.

The gene calls are TRBV19 and TRBJ2-1; D is perhaps TRBD2 (6 bases). Trimming removed 7 bases from V and 9 bases from J, with 16 bases in between. CDR3 length equals 13 residues. Germline assignment: CDR1 LNHDA and CDR2 SQIVND (reference sequence). The chain's CDR3 is CASTGTLLTEQFF. CDR3 DNA sequence: TGTGCCAGTACCGGGACTCTCCTCACTGAGCAGTTCTTC.

This clone appeared a single time. The chain carries TRBV28 and TRBJ1-1; D perhaps matches TRBD1 (5 bases). The CDR3 extends over 13 amino acids. Trimming shortened V by 8 bases and J by 0 bases, and 10 bases separated the two germline ends. Germline CDR1 is MDHEN and CDR2 is SYDVKM. The CDR3 protein is CASGRQMNTEAFF. The CDR3 DNA is TGTGCCAGCGGTCGACAGATGAACACTGAAGCTTTCTTT.

V is TRBV7-3 and J is TRBJ2-3; 7 nucleotides line up with TRBD1. The CDR3 is 15 residues long. V was pared by 1 base and J by 4 bases, with 5 bases of the junction left unmatched. From germline, CDR1 is SGHTA and CDR2 FQGTGA. CDR3 in DNA: TGTGCCAGCAGCTTAAGACAGGGTAGGCCAGATACGCAGTATTTT. Its protein is CASSLRQGRPDTQYF. The whole variable domain, filled in from reference TRBV7-3 and TRBJ2-3, reads GAGVSQTPSNKVTEKGKYVELRCDPISGHTALYWYRQSLGQGPEFLIYFQGTGAADDSGLPNDRFFAVRPEGSVSTLKIQRTERGDSAVYLCASSLRQGRPDTQYFGPGTRLTVL.

This chain links TRBV11-2 with TRBJ2-5; D unresolved. The CDR3 extends over 14 amino acids. V was trimmed by 1 base and J by 5 bases, leaving 11 bases between them. Germline assignment: CDR1 SGHAT and CDR2 FQNNGV. In nucleotides, the CDR3 is TGTGCCAGCAGCTTAGGTCTAGACGGGGAGACCCAGTACTTC. Protein product: CASSLGLDGETQYF. The whole variable domain, filled in from reference TRBV11-2 and TRBJ2-5, reads EAGVAQSPRYKIIEKRQSVAFWCNPISGHATLYWYQQILGQGPKLLIQFQNNGVVDDSQLPKDRFSAERLKGVDSTLKIQPAKLEDSAVYLCASSLGLDGETQYFGPGTRLLVL.

The V and J genes are TRBV4-1 and TRBJ2-7; 7 bases agree with TRBD1. J lost 4 bases, V lost 0 bases, and 6 bases had no gene match. This CDR3 comprises 15 residues. Germline V gives CDR1 MGHRA, CDR2 YSYEKL. CDR3 nucleotides: TGCGCCAGCAGCCAAGATTTAGGGGGCCGGTACGAGCAGTACTTC. Translated, it gives CASSQDLGGRYEQYF.

The chain links TRBV15 to TRBJ2-1, with a tentative D call TRBD2 (5 bases). The length of the CDR3 is 13 residues. CDR1 and CDR2 from the germline V gene are LNHNV and YYDKDF (reference sequence). V lost 3 bases and J 9 bases, leaving 12 bases between the germline ends. The CDR3 reads CATSSYSEAEQFF. The CDR3, as DNA: TGTGCCACCAGCAGTTATAGCGAGGCTGAGCAGTTCTTC.

The chain couples TRBV4-2 to TRBJ2-7; weak D call: TRBD1 (6 bases). The CDR3 has 12 residues. Trimming removed 1 base from V and 11 bases from J, with 12 bases in between. In germline, CDR1 is LGHNA, CDR2 YNFKEQ. The CDR3 nucleotides read TGTGCCAGCAGCCAAGGATCAGGGGATAAGTACTTC. It encodes CASSQGSGDKYF.

The J gene is TRBJ1-1, the V gene TRBV18; perhaps TRBD1 as D (5 bases). Trimming shortened V by 3 bases and J by 1 base, and 6 bases separated the two germline ends. This CDR3 is 13 amino acids long. Germline-derived CDR1 and CDR2 are KGHSH and LQKENI. The CDR3 DNA follows: TGTGCCAGCTCACCGCAGGGGAACACTGAAGCTTTCTTT. Amino acid sequence: CASSPQGNTEAFF.

This clone occurred a few times. The chain uses TRBV10-2 and TRBJ2-5, with D tentatively TRBD1 (6 bases). CDR3 length: 14 amino acids. Germline lookup yields CDR1 WSHSY and CDR2 SAAADI. V was pared by 3 bases and J by 5 bases, with 13 bases between. The CDR3 region is CASSELDSPETQYF. DNA of the CDR3: TGCGCCAGCAGTGAATTGGACAGTCCGGAGACCCAGTACTTC.

The chain uses TRBV7-8 and TRBJ1-1; D possibly corresponds to TRBD1 (5 bases). The CDR3 loop spans 14 amino acids. Germline CDR1 reads SGHVS; CDR2 reads FQNEAQ. V was pared by 6 bases and J by 0 bases, with 11 bases between. Written as DNA, the CDR3 is TGTGCCAGCAGAAAACAGGCTATGAACACTGAAGCTTTCTTT. This codes for CASRKQAMNTEAFF.

The chain couples TRBV4-1 to TRBJ2-2; D remains ambiguous. There are 14 residues in the CDR3. CDR1 is MGHRA and CDR2 is YSYEKL in the germline V gene. The V end was cut by 0 bases, the J end by 6 bases, with 8 bases between. The CDR3 loop reads CASSQEERSGELFF. DNA for the CDR3: TGCGCCAGCAGCCAAGAGGAAAGGTCCGGGGAGCTGTTTTTT.

This clone was counted between two and nine times. This rearrangement joins TRBV9 to TRBJ2-5; D possibly corresponds to TRBD1 (6 bases). Germline V gene lookup returns CDR1 SGDLS and CDR2 YYNGEE. V lost 7 bases, J lost 5 bases, and 18 bases lay in between. This CDR3 has 14 amino acids. The CDR3 region is CASSSGVGAETQYF. CDR3 nucleotide sequence: TGTGCCAGCTCGTCAGGGGTGGGGGCCGAGACCCAGTACTTC.

The V and J genes are TRBV6-1 and TRBJ2-3; the D gene is possibly TRBD2 (5 bases). The CDR3 sequence is 17 residues long. Trimming pared 2 bases from V and 6 bases from J, leaving 21 bases between. The germline gives CDR1 MNHNS, CDR2 SASEGT. The CDR3 protein is CASSERGAGASWDTQYF. In nucleotides, the CDR3 is TGTGCCAGCAGTGAACGGGGAGCCGGAGCCTCCTGGGATACGCAGTATTTT.

The J gene is TRBJ2-3, the V gene TRBV10-2; 9 nucleotides match TRBD1. Germline CDR1 and CDR2: WSHSY and SAAADI. The J segment lost 10 bases and the V segment lost 2 bases, leaving 10 bases of the junction unmatched. The length of the CDR3 is 15 residues. The CDR3 nucleotides read TGCGCCAGCAGTGAGCAGGGACAGGGTCAGTCGGCGCAGTATTTT. Amino acids: CASSEQGQGQSAQYF.

CDR3 loop: CASSLRTDTQYF. Written as DNA, the CDR3 is TGTGCCAGCAGCTTGAGGACAGATACGCAGTATTTT. The chain joins TRBV5-4 to TRBJ2-3, with D uncertain. V was clipped by 1 base and J by 3 bases, with 3 bases between them. The CDR3 sequence is 12 residues long. In germline, CDR1 is SGHNT, CDR2 YYREEE (reference sequence).

The CDR3, as DNA: TGTGCCAGCAGCTACGAGGATGGGCAAAAACTGTTTTTT. Amino acid sequence: CASSYEDGQKLFF. The chain employs TRBV5-4 and TRBJ1-4, with no clear D. CDR1 and CDR2 from the germline V gene are SGHNT and YYREEE (reference sequence). The ends were cut back, 3 bases at V and 9 bases at J, with 12 bases in the middle. The CDR3 runs 13 residues.

This chain uses TRBV10-3 with TRBJ1-1; TRBD1 matches at 8 bases. Germline V gives CDR1 ENHRY, CDR2 SYGVKD. CDR3 length: 14 residues. J lost 3 bases, V lost 6 bases, and 6 bases had no gene match. For the CDR3, the DNA is TGTGCCATCAGCCAGACAGGGGCGGACACTGAAGCTTTCTTT. Translated, it gives CAISQTGADTEAFF.

The chain combines TRBV5-8 with TRBJ1-5; D is ambiguous. The V gene lost 2 bases and the J gene lost 5 bases, with 11 bases spanning the gap. This CDR3 has 14 residues. Germline V gene lookup returns CDR1 SGHTS and CDR2 YDEGEE. CDR3 sequence: CASSFLVGYQPQHF. CDR3 DNA sequence: TGTGCCAGCAGCTTTCTAGTAGGTTATCAGCCCCAGCATTTT. The full variable domain, its missing parts supplied by reference TRBV5-8 and TRBJ1-5, is EAGVTQSPTHLIKTRGQQATLRCSPISGHTSVYWYQQALGLGLQFLLWYDEGEERNRGNFPPRFSGRQFPNYSSELNVNALELEDSALYLCASSFLVGYQPQHFGDGTRLSIL.

This sequence joins TRBV15 and TRBJ2-5, with D perhaps TRBD2 (6 bases). This CDR3 has 15 amino acids. The ends were cut back, 0 bases at V and 1 base at J, with 9 bases in the middle. CDR1 is LNHNV and CDR2 is YYDKDF in the germline V gene (reference sequence). This chain's CDR3 is CATSRDLGGQETQYF. For the CDR3, the DNA is TGTGCCACCAGCAGAGATTTGGGGGGCCAAGAGACCCAGTACTTC.

The chain has TRBV5-1 and TRBJ2-1; D is uncertain. Trimming cost V 0 bases and J 12 bases, with 19 bases left between them. The CDR3 is made up of 15 amino acids. Germline CDR1 SGHRS, CDR2 YFSETQ. CDR3 bases: TGCGCCAGCAGCTTGGATAGGGCTGGGAAAGTAGGGCAGTTCTTC. Translating gives CASSLDRAGKVGQFF.

The V and J genes are TRBV5-1 and TRBJ2-1, with TRBD2 as a possible D gene (5 bases). The CDR3 covers 15 residues. V lost 0 bases and J lost 10, with 17 bases in between. Germline assignment: CDR1 SGHRS and CDR2 YFSETQ. The CDR3 DNA is TGCGCCAGCAGCTTGGCCGGGAATTACCTAGAGGAGCAGTTCTTC. Translated, it gives CASSLAGNYLEEQFF.

The chain joins TRBV19 to TRBJ2-2; 7 bases map to TRBD1. This CDR3 is 14 amino acids long. V gave up 4 bases and J gave up 1 base; unmatched junction bases: 0. Germline V gene sequence: CDR1 LNHDA, CDR2 SQIVND (reference sequence). CDR3 DNA: TGTGCCAGTAGTAGACAGGGGAACACCGGGGAGCTGTTTTTT. Translation gives CASSRQGNTGELFF.

The chain has TRBV30 and TRBJ1-1; no firm D call. V dropped 1 base and J dropped 4 bases, with 10 bases sitting between them. The germline V gene encodes CDR1 GTSNPN and CDR2 SVGIG (reference sequence). CDR3 length: 13 amino acids. The DNA for the CDR3 is TGTGCCTGGAGTGCACACCCTCCCACTGAAGCTTTCTTT. Protein sequence: CAWSAHPPTEAFF.

The chain is built from TRBV15 and TRBJ2-1, with D perhaps TRBD2 (5 bases). V lost 4 bases and J lost 3, with 10 bases in between. CDR3 size: 14 residues. Germline V CDR1 and CDR2: LNHNV, YYDKDF (reference sequence). The CDR3 reads CATSTMAGYNEQFF. Written as DNA, the CDR3 is TGTGCCACCAGCACCATGGCGGGCTACAATGAGCAGTTCTTC.

This chain joins TRBV19 and TRBJ2-1; 7 bases are shared with TRBD2. The V segment lost 3 bases and the J segment 10 bases; nucleotides outside the gene matches: 12. The CDR3 loop spans 15 amino acids. Germline V gives CDR1 LNHDA, CDR2 SQIVND (reference sequence). CDR3 region: CASSISTSVFSEQFF. The CDR3 nucleotides are TGTGCCAGTAGTATCAGTACTAGCGTTTTTAGCGAGCAGTTCTTC.

The chain carries TRBV11-3 and TRBJ2-1, with 11 nucleotides matching TRBD2. With V trimmed by 5 bases and J by 6 bases, 9 bases remained unmatched. Per germline, CDR1 SGHNT and CDR2 YENEEA. CDR3 length equals 16 residues. This chain's CDR3 is CASSQLGTSGRNEQFF. In DNA form, the CDR3 reads TGTGCCAGCAGCCAACTAGGGACTAGCGGACGCAATGAGCAGTTCTTC.

The rearrangement joins TRBV6-6 to TRBJ2-7; tentatively, D is TRBD1 (6 bases). The CDR3 is 15 amino acids. CDR1 MNHNY and CDR2 SVGAGI come from the germline V gene (reference sequence). Trimming left V 0 bases short and J 5 bases short, with 14 bases between. The CDR3 sequence is CASSYSRDRFHEQYF. DNA for the CDR3: TGTGCCAGCAGTTACTCACGAGACAGGTTCCACGAGCAGTACTTC.